The TCR beta chain described here comes from a study of early stage breast cancer tumors. Study background: Approximately 10-fold was the mean read coverage per sample.

Here immunoSEQ multiplex PCR was the method, and the copy in TCRdb shows in-frame clones only, minus some. The repertoire includes tens of thousands of clones, roughly 81% of them detected once, and approximately 4.4% sits in the top ten. V lost 0 bases and J 7 bases, leaving 7 bases between the germline ends. Germline V gene data show CDR1 as KGHSH and CDR2 as LQKENI. The CDR3 covers 13 residues. V is TRBV18 and J is TRBJ1-5; D gene ambiguous. The material sequenced was blood. The sequence was obtained from a person in their 40s with breast cancer. In DNA form, the CDR3 reads TGTGCCAGCTCACCACCCGGCGGACAGCCCCAGCATTTT. Translated: CASSPPGGQPQHF. Full variable domain (missing parts from reference TRBV18 and TRBJ1-5): NAGVMQNPRHLVRRRGQEARLRCSPMKGHSHVYWYRQLPEEGLKFMVYLQKENIIDESGMPKERFSAEFPKEGPSILRIQQVVRGDSAAYFCASSPPGGQPQHFGDGTRLSIL.